This T cell receptor beta chain is from a study of cytomegalovirus exposure and HLA in healthy donors. The CDR3 runs 15 residues. Per germline, CDR1 KGHSH and CDR2 LQKENI. V was shortened by 6 bases and J by 3 bases, with 18 bases between the two germline ends. Study conclusions and caveats: The study labeled fewer than 200 TCR beta chains cytomegalovirus-associated. DRB1 had the most TCR associations and HLA-C the fewest, a later analysis found, with rates varying by HLA locus. When analyzed later, a missense DCLRE1C variant was found to be linked to TCR beta V- and J-gene trimming. Earlier analysis yielded a pattern in which most TCR beta V segments were productive about 87% or about 30% of the time.

To note about this clone: The antigen remains undetermined.

The PCR ran on 60 Vbeta and 13 Jbeta primers. Repertoires were generated with immunoSEQ multiplex PCR, while TCRdb's copy carries only in-frame clones and drops some. The data show around 150,000 clones, with around 81% seen just once and roughly 2.8% held by the top ten. The gene calls are TRBV18 and TRBJ2-7; D possibly corresponds to TRBD2 (5 bases). The sequence derives from a male donor in good health and CMV-seronegative. Sequenced input: PBMCs. The CDR3: CASSPPRGKGYEQYF. The CDR3 region has the DNA TGTGCCAGCTCCCCTCCTCGGGGTAAGGGCTACGAGCAGTACTTC.